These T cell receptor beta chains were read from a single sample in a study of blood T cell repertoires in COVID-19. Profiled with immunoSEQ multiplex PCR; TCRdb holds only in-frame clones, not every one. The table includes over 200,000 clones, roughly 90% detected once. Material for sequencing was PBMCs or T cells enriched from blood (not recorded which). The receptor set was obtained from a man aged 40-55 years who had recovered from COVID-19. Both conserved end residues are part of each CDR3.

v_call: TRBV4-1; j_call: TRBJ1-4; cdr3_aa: CASSQPGGHEKLFF
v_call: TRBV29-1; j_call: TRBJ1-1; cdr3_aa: CSVNRVLVTEAFF
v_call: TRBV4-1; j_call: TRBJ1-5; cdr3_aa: CASSLTPGQGSLSNQPQHF
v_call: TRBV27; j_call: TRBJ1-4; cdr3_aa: CASSLLRDRGLREKLFF
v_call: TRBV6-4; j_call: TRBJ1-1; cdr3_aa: CASSGIQGSEAFF
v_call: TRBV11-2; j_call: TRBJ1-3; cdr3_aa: CASSPSLSGNTIYF
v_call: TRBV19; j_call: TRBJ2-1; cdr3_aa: CASSSRDSYEQFF
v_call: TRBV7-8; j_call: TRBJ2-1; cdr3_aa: CASSFRTSAYNEQFF
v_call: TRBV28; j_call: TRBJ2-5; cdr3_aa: CASRTGMSSGSAQETQYF
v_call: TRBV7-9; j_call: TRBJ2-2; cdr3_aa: CASSAGERQGATGELFF
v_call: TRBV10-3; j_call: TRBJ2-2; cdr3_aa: CAIRGQGSGELFF
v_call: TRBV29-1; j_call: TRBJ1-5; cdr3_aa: CSVKFDSDRDQPQHF
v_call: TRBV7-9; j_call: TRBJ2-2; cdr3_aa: CASRKDRGNTGELFF
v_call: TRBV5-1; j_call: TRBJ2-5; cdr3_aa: CASSSQGEETQYF
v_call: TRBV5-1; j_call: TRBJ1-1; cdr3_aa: CASSLDQILNTEAFF
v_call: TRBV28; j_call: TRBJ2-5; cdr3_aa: CASSFLGLAELQETQYF
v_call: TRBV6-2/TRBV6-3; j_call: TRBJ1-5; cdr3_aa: CASSYRTGVVNQPQHF
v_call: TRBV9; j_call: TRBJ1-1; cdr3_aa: CASSGGGYTEAFF
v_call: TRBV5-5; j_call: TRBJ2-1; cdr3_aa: CASSLAFSNEQFF
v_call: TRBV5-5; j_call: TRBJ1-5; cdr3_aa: CASSFGVSNQPQHF
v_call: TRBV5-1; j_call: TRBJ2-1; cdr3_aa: CASSTSRREGYNEQFF
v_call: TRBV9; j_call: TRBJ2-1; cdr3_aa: CASSASGEHNEQFF
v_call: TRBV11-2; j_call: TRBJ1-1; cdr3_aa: CASSPTRGGIGGYFF
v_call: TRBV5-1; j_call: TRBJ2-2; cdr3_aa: CASSTLAGLNTGELFF
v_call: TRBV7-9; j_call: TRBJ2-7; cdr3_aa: CASSLPGHIYEQYF